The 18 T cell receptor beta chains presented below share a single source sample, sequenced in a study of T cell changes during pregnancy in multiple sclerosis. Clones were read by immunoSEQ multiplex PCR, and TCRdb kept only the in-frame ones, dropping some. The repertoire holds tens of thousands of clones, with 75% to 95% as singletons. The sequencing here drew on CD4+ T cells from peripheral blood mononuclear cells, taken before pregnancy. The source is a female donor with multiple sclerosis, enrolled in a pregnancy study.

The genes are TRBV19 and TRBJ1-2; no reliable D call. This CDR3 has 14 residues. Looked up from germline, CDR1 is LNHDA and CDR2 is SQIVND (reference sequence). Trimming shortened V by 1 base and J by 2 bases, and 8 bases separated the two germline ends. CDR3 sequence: CASSIAQKNYGYTF. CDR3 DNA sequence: TGTGCCAGTAGTATAGCTCAGAAAAACTATGGCTACACCTTC.

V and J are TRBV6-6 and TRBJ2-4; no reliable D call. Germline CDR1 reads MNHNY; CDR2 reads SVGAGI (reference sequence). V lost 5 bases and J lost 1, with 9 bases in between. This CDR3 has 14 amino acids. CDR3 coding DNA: TGTGCCAGCAGTCCAACCGGGGCCAAAAACATTCAGTACTTC. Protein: CASSPTGAKNIQYF.

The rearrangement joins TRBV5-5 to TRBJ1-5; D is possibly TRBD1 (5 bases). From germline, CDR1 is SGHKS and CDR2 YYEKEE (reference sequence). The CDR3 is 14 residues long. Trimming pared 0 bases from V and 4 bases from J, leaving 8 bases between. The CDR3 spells CASSLAGGNQPQHF. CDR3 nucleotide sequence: TGTGCCAGCAGCTTGGCGGGGGGGAATCAGCCCCAGCATTTT.

The CDR3 is CASSLSRDTKETQYF. The CDR3 DNA reads TGTGCCAGCAGTTTAAGTCGGGACACCAAAGAGACCCAGTACTTC. V usage is TRBV7-9 and J usage is TRBJ2-5, with D maybe TRBD1 (6 bases). From germline, CDR1 is SEHNR and CDR2 FQNEAQ (reference sequence). CDR3 length: 15 residues. The V end lost 6 bases, the J end lost 3 bases, and 17 bases lay between the germline ends. The entire variable domain, with the rest obtained from reference TRBV7-9 and TRBJ2-5, is as follows: DTGVSQNPRHKITKRGQNVTFRCDPISEHNRLYWYRQTLGQGPEFLTYFQNEAQLEKSRLLSDRFSAERPKGSFSTLEIQRTEQGDSAMYLCASSLSRDTKETQYFGPGTRLLVL.

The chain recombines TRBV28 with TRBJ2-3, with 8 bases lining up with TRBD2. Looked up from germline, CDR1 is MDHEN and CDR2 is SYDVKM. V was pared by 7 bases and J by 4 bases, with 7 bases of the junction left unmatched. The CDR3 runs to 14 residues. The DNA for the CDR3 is TGTGCCAGCATGGGGGGCGGGAGGTCAGATACGCAGTATTTT. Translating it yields CASMGGGRSDTQYF.

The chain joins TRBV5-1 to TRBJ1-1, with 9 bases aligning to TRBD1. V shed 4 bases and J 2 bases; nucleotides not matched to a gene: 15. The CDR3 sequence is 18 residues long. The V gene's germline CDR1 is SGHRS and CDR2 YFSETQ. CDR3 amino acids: CASSRTPGQGLLNTEAFF. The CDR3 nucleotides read TGCGCCAGCAGCCGCACCCCGGGACAGGGCCTTTTAAACACTGAAGCTTTCTTT.

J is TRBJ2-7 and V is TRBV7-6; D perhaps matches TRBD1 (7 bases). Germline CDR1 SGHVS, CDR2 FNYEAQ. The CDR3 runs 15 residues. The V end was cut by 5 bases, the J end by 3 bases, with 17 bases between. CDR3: CASSRGTAAVYEQYF. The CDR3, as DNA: TGTGCCAGCAGCCGGGGGACAGCTGCAGTCTACGAGCAGTACTTC.

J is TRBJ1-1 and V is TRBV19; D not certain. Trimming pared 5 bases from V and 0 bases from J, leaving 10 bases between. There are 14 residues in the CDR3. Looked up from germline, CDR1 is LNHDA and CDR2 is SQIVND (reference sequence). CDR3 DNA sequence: TGTGCCAGTAGTGAGGTTAGCATGAACACTGAAGCTTTCTTT. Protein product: CASSEVSMNTEAFF.

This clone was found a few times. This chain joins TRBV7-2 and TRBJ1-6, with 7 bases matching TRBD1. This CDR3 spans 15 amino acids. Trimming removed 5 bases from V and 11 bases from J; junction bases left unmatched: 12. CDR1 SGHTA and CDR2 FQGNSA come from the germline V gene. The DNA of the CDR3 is TGTGCCAGCAGCACCCGACAGGGAGGCGCGGCACCCCTCCACTTT. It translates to CASSTRQGGAAPLHF.

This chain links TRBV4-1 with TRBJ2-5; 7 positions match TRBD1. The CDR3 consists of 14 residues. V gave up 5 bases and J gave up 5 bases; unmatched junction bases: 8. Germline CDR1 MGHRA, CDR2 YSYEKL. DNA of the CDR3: TGCGCCAGCAGCGAAGGGGGCGCATGGGAGACCCAGTACTTC. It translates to CASSEGGAWETQYF.

CDR3 bases: TGTGCCAGCAGCTGGAGGACTAGCGGGAAGAACACCGGGGAGCTGTTTTTT. Translation gives CASSWRTSGKNTGELFF. The chain uses TRBV7-7 and TRBJ2-2; 12 positions match TRBD2. Unmatched junction bases numbered 4, after V lost 4 bases and J lost 1 base. There are 17 residues in the CDR3. The germline gives CDR1 SSHAT, CDR2 FNYEAQ (reference sequence).

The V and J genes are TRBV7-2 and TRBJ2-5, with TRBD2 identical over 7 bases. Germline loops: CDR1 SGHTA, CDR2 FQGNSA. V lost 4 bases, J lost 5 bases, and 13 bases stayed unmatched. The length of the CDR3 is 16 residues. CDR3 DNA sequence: TGTGCCAGCAGCTCCTCGCCCGGACTAGGGGATGAGACCCAGTACTTC. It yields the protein CASSSSPGLGDETQYF.

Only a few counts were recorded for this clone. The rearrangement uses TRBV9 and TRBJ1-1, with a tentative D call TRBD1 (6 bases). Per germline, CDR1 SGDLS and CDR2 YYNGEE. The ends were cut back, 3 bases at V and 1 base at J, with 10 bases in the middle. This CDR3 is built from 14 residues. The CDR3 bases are TGTGCCAGCAGCGCCCAACAGGGGAACACTGAAGCTTTCTTT. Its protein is CASSAQQGNTEAFF.

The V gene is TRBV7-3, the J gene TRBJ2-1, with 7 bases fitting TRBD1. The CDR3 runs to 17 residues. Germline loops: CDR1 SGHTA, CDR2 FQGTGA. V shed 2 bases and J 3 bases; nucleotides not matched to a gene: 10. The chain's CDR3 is CASSLQGGQVGYNEQFF. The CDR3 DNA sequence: TGTGCCAGCAGCTTACAGGGTGGACAGGTAGGCTACAATGAGCAGTTCTTC. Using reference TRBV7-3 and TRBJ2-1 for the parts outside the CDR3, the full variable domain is GAGVSQTPSNKVTEKGKYVELRCDPISGHTALYWYRQSLGQGPEFLIYFQGTGAADDSGLPNDRFFAVRPEGSVSTLKIQRTERGDSAVYLCASSLQGGQVGYNEQFFGPGTRLTVL.

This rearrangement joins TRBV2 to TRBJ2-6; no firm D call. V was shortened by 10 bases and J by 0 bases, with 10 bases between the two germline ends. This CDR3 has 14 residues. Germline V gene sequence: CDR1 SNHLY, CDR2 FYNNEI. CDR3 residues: CATSGRSGANVLTF. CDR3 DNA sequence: TGTGCCACCTCAGGTCGCTCTGGGGCCAACGTCCTGACTTTC.

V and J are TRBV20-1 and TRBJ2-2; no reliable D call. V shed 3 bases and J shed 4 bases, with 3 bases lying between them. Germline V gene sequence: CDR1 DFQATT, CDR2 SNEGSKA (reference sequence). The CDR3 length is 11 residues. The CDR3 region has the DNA TGCAGTGCTAGCGGCACCGGGGAGCTGTTTTTT. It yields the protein CSASGTGELFF.

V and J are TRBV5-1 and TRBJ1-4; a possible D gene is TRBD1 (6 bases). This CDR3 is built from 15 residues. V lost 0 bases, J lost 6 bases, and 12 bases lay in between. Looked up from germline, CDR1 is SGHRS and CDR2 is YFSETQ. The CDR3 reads CASSLAAGADEKLFF. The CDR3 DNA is TGCGCCAGCAGCTTGGCAGCGGGGGCGGATGAAAAACTGTTTTTT.

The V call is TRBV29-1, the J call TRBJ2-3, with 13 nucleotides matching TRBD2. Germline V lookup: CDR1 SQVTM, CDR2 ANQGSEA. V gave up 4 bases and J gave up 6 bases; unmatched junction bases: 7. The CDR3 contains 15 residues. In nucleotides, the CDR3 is TGCAGCGTTGGGAGACTAGCGGGAGGAGCGGATACGCAGTATTTT. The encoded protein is CSVGRLAGGADTQYF.